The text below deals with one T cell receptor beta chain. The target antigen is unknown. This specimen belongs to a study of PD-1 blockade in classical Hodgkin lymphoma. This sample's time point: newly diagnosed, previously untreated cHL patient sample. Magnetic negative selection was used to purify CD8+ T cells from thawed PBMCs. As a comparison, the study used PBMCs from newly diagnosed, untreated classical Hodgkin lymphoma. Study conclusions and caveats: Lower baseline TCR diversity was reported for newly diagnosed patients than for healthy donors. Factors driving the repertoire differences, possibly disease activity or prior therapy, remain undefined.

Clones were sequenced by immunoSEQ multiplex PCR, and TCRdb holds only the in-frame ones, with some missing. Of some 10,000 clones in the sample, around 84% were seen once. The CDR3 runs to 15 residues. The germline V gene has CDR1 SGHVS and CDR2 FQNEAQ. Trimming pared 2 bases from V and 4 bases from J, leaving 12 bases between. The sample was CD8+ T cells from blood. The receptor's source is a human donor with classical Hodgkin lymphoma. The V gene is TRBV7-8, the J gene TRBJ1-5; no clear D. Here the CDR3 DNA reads TGTGCCAGCAGCTTAAATGAACAGACTAATCAGCCCCAGCATTTT. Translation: CASSLNEQTNQPQHF.